This record covers a single T cell receptor (beta chain). From germline, CDR1 is SGHRS and CDR2 YFSETQ. V was trimmed by 5 bases and J by 2 bases, leaving 12 bases between them. There are 14 residues in the CDR3. The data originate from a study of identifying expanded T cells in peripheral blood. Using immunoSEQ multiplex PCR, the repertoire was profiled, and TCRdb retains in-frame clones only, with some absent. Counted here are around 130,000 clones, 65% to 90% occurring once; the ten biggest clones make up about 8%. The sample taken for sequencing was blood. This sequence joins TRBV5-1 and TRBJ2-3; D ambiguous. The clonotype was recovered from a person aged 18 to 75 in good health. This CDR3 reads CASSSERSTDTQYF. Written as DNA, the CDR3 is TGCGCCAGCAGTTCCGAAAGGTCCACAGATACGCAGTATTTT. Looking up the rest from reference TRBV5-1 and TRBJ2-3 gives the full variable domain: KAGVTQTPRYLIKTRGQQVTLSCSPISGHRSVSWYQQTPGQGLQFLFEYFSETQRNKGNFPGRFSGRQFSNSRSEMNVSTLELGDSALYLCASSSERSTDTQYFGPGTRLTVL.